These T cell receptor beta chains were read from a single sample in a study of blood T cell repertoires in COVID-19. The protocol was immunoSEQ multiplex PCR, while the TCRdb copy is restricted to in-frame clones and leaves out a portion. The sample yields fewer than 450,000 clones, about 90% seen once. The sequenced sample consisted of PBMCs or T cells enriched from blood (not recorded which). All receptors come from a man between 18 and 29 years old who had recovered from COVID-19. Each CDR3 is given with its conserved first and last residue. Fields, in order: D gene, J gene, clone size, V gene, CDR3 protein, CDR3 DNA. D genes are given only for firm matches. Only part of the rows carry a size: once, few, many, or a class if the clone is expanded.

>TRBD1|TRBJ1-5|-|TRBV5-1
CASSLGTGGQPQHF
TGCGCCAGCAGCTTAGGGACAGGGGGCCAGCCCCAGCATTTT
>TRBD1|TRBJ1-2|-|TRBV15
CATSRAGTESSYGYTF
TGTGCCACCAGCAGAGCCGGGACAGAGTCCTCCTATGGCTACACCTTC
>TRBD1|TRBJ1-2|once|TRBV7-2
CASSSRDRGLSGYTF
TGTGCCAGCAGCTCCCGGGACAGGGGTCTTTCTGGCTACACCTTC
>-|TRBJ1-1|-|TRBV13
CASSGRGGNTEAFF
TGTGCCAGCAGCGGGAGAGGAGGGAACACTGAAGCTTTCTTT
>TRBD1|TRBJ2-6|-|TRBV30
CAWRHRGVGANVLTF
TGTGCCTGGAGACACAGGGGGGTAGGGGCCAACGTCCTGACTTTC
>-|TRBJ1-4|-|TRBV6-5
CASTTGGRGEKLFF
TGTGCCAGCACGACCGGGGGGAGGGGCGAAAAACTGTTTTTT
>-|TRBJ2-3|-|TRBV11-2
CASSLAGTDTQYF
TGTGCCAGCAGCTTAGCGGGAACAGATACGCAGTATTTT
>-|TRBJ2-6|-|TRBV18
CASSPLSPGANVLTF
TGTGCCAGCTCACCCCTGAGTCCGGGGGCCAACGTCCTGACTTTC
>-|TRBJ1-2|-|TRBV3-1/TRBV3-2
CASSFRGLNYGYTF
TGTGCCAGCAGCTTCCGAGGACTGAATTATGGCTACACCTTC
>TRBD1|TRBJ1-2|-|TRBV2
CASSEEQGAVAGYTF
TGTGCCAGCAGTGAAGAACAGGGGGCCGTTGCCGGCTACACCTTC
>-|TRBJ1-1|-|TRBV2
CASSQGNTEAFF
TGTGCCAGCAGTCAGGGGAACACTGAAGCTTTCTTT
>-|TRBJ2-1|-|TRBV29-1
CSVSGVMGYEQFF
TGCAGCGTTTCGGGGGTTATGGGGTATGAGCAGTTCTTC
>-|TRBJ1-2|-|TRBV3-1/TRBV3-2
CASSQVTGPYGYTF
TGTGCCAGCAGCCAAGTGACAGGTCCGTATGGCTACACCTTC
>-|TRBJ2-2|-|TRBV9
CASSVLAGPGELFF
TGTGCCAGCAGCGTTTTGGCGGGACCCGGGGAGCTGTTTTTT
>TRBD2|TRBJ2-6|-|TRBV2
CASSDLGGIASGANVLTF
TGTGCCAGCAGTGATCTCGGGGGGATAGCCTCTGGGGCCAACGTCCTGACTTTC
>TRBD1|TRBJ1-1|-|TRBV9
CASSPGQGNTEAFF
TGTGCCAGCAGCCCGGGACAGGGTAACACTGAAGCTTTCTTT
>-|TRBJ1-3|-|TRBV11-3
CASSLIGGASIRNTIYF
TGTGCCAGCAGCCTCATCGGGGGGGCGAGTATCAGAAACACCATATATTTT
>TRBD1|TRBJ1-2|few|TRBV27
CASSPRTGRDGYTF
TGTGCCAGCAGTCCACGGACAGGGAGAGATGGCTACACCTTC
>TRBD1|TRBJ1-1|once|TRBV30
CAWGTGNTEAFF
TGTGCCTGGGGGACAGGGAACACTGAAGCTTTCTTT
>TRBD2|TRBJ2-7|once|TRBV11-2
CASSLATSATISYEQYF
TGTGCCAGCAGCTTAGCTACTAGCGCCACGATCTCCTACGAGCAGTACTTC
>-|TRBJ1-1|-|TRBV5-1
CASRYTTGNTEAFF
TGCGCCAGCAGATATACTACGGGAAACACTGAAGCTTTCTTT
>-|TRBJ2-7|-|TRBV30
CAWSARLGEQYF
TGTGCCTGGAGTGCACGACTAGGCGAGCAGTACTTC
>TRBD2|TRBJ2-7|-|TRBV5-1
CASSPGGGLAGGEQYF
TGCGCCAGCAGCCCGGGGGGAGGGCTAGCGGGCGGCGAGCAGTACTTC
>-|TRBJ1-2|once|TRBV6-1
CASSERGGLGPYGYTF
TGTGCCAGCAGTGAAAGGGGTGGGCTTGGTCCCTATGGCTACACCTTC
>-|TRBJ2-1|-|TRBV5-5
CASWVEQTVYNEQFF
TGTGCCAGCTGGGTGGAACAGACAGTTTACAATGAGCAGTTCTTC
>-|TRBJ1-2|-|TRBV11-3
CASSRRQGFNYGYTF
TGTGCCAGCAGCCGCCGCCAGGGGTTTAACTATGGCTACACCTTC
>TRBD1|TRBJ2-1|-|TRBV12-5
CASGGGSSYNEQFF
TGTGCTAGTGGAGGGGGCAGCTCCTACAATGAGCAGTTCTTC
>-|TRBJ2-2|-|TRBV5-5
CASIAQDTGELFF
TGTGCCAGCATCGCCCAGGACACCGGGGAGCTGTTTTTT
>TRBD1|TRBJ1-2|-|TRBV5-8
CASNHRGDYGYTF
TGTGCCAGCAACCACAGGGGAGACTATGGCTACACCTTC
>TRBD2|TRBJ2-7|-|TRBV5-1
CASSYETSGSTYEQYF
TGCGCCAGCAGCTACGAGACTAGCGGGTCTACCTACGAGCAGTACTTC
>TRBD1|TRBJ1-6|once|TRBV3-1/TRBV3-2
CASSQQDRRAPLHF
TGTGCCAGCAGCCAACAGGACAGGAGGGCACCCCTCCACTTT
>-|TRBJ2-5|once|TRBV5-1
CASSLHYQETQYF
TGCGCCAGCAGCTTGCACTACCAAGAGACCCAGTACTTC
>-|TRBJ1-1|-|TRBV11-2
CASSLEGSFNTEAFF
TGTGCCAGCAGCTTAGAGGGCAGTTTTAACACTGAAGCTTTCTTT
>-|TRBJ2-7|-|TRBV3-1/TRBV3-2
CASSLSAGPYEQYF
TGTGCCAGCAGCCTTAGTGCAGGGCCCTACGAGCAGTACTTC
>TRBD2|TRBJ2-1|-|TRBV11-3
CASSPSGLAGVGNEQFF
TGTGCCAGCAGCCCATCAGGACTAGCGGGAGTAGGAAATGAGCAGTTCTTC
>TRBD2|TRBJ2-7|-|TRBV7-9
CASSRVSGTSGRDEQYF
TGTGCCAGCAGCCGAGTTTCCGGGACTAGCGGGAGGGACGAGCAGTACTTC
>TRBD1|TRBJ1-1|-|TRBV7-9
CASSPRQGEFLDTEAFF
TGTGCCAGCAGCCCCCGACAGGGGGAGTTTTTGGACACTGAAGCTTTCTTT
>-|TRBJ1-5|-|TRBV28
CASNNEQGNQPQHF
TGTGCCAGCAACAACGAACAGGGAAATCAGCCCCAGCATTTT
>-|TRBJ2-3|-|TRBV24-1
CATSAAGTDTQYF
TGTGCCACCAGTGCAGCGGGCACAGATACGCAGTATTTT
>-|TRBJ2-5|once|TRBV5-6
CASSLYETVHRLETQYF
TGTGCCAGCAGCTTGTACGAGACGGTCCACCGACTGGAGACCCAGTACTTC
>-|TRBJ1-1|once|TRBV27
CASQVGAGSEAFF
TGTGCCAGTCAGGTAGGGGCTGGCTCTGAAGCTTTCTTT
>-|TRBJ1-2|-|TRBV28
CASSLHRTNYGYTF
TGTGCCAGCAGTTTGCACAGGACTAACTATGGCTACACCTTC